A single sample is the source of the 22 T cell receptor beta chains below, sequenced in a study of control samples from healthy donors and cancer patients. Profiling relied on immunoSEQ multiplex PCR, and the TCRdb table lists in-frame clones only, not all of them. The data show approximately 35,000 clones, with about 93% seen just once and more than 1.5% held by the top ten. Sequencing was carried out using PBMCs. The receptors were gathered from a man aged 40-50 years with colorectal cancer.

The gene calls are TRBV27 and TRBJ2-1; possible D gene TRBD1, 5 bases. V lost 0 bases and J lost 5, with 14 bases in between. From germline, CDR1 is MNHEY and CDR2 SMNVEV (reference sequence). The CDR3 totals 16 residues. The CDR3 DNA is TGTGCCAGCAGTTTATCTCGGCGACAGCCAAACAATGAGCAGTTCTTC. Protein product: CASSLSRRQPNNEQFF.

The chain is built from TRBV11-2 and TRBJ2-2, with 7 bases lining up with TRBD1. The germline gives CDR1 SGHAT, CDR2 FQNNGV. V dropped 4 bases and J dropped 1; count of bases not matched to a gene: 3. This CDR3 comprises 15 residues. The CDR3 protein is CASSSGTVNTGELFF. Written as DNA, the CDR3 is TGTGCCAGCAGCTCCGGGACAGTGAACACCGGGGAGCTGTTTTTT. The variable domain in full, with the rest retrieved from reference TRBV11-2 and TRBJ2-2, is EAGVAQSPRYKIIEKRQSVAFWCNPISGHATLYWYQQILGQGPKLLIQFQNNGVVDDSQLPKDRFSAERLKGVDSTLKIQPAKLEDSAVYLCASSSGTVNTGELFFGEGSRLTVL.

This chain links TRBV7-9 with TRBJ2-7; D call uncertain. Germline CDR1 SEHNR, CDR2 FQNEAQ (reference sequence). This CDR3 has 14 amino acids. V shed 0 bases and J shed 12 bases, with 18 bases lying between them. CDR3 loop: CASSLAAGRKSMYF. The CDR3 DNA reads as TGTGCCAGCAGCTTAGCCGCTGGCAGGAAGTCCATGTACTTC.

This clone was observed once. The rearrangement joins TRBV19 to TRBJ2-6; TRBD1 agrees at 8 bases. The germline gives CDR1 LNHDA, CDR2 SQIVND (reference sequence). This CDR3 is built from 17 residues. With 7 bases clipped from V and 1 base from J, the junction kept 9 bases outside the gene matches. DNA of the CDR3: TGTGCCAGTACTCCTGGACAGGGCCTGTCTGGGGCCAACGTCCTGACTTTC. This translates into CASTPGQGLSGANVLTF.

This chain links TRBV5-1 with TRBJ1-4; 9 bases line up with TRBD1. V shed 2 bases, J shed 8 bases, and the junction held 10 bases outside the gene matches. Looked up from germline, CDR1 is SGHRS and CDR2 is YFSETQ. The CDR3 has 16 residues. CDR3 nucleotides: TGCGCCAGCAGCTTACCCCGAGGGACAGGGTACGAAAAACTGTTTTTT. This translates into CASSLPRGTGYEKLFF. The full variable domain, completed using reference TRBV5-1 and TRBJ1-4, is KAGVTQTPRYLIKTRGQQVTLSCSPISGHRSVSWYQQTPGQGLQFLFEYFSETQRNKGNFPGRFSGRQFSNSRSEMNVSTLELGDSALYLCASSLPRGTGYEKLFFGSGTQLSVL.

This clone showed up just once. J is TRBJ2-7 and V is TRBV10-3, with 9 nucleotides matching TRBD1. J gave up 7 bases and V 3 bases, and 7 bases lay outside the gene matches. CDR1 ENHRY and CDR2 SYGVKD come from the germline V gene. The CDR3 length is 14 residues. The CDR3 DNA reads TGTGCCATCAGTGACCAACAGGGGGCGGGTGAGCAGTACTTC. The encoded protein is CAISDQQGAGEQYF.

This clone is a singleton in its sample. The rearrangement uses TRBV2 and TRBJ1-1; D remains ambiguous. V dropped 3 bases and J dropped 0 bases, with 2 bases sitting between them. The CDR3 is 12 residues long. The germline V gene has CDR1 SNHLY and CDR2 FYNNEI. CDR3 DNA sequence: TGTGCCAGCAGTGAGGTGAACACTGAAGCTTTCTTT. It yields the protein CASSEVNTEAFF.

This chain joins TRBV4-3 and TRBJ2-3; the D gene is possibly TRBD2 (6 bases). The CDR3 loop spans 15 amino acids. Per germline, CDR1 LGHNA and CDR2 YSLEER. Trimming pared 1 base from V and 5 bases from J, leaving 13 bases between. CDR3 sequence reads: CASSQGGGTGDTQYF. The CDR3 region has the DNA TGCGCCAGCAGCCAAGGTGGGGGGACGGGAGATACGCAGTATTTT.

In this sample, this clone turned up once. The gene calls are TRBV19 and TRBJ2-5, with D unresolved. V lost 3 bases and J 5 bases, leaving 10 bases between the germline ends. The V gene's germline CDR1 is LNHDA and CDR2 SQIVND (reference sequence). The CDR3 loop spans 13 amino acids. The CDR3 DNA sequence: TGTGCCAGTAGTATGTGGTCGGCGGAGACCCAGTACTTC. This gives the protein CASSMWSAETQYF.

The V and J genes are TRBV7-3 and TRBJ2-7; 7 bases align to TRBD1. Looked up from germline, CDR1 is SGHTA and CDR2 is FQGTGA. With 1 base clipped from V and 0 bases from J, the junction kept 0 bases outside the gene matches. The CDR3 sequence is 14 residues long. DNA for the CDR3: TGTGCCAGCAGCTTAAGGGACAGCTCCTACGAGCAGTACTTC. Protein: CASSLRDSSYEQYF.

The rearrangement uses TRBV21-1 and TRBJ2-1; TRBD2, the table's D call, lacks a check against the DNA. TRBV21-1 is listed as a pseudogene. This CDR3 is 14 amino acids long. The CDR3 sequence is CASSPGTSDNEQFF. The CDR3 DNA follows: TGTGCCAGCAGCCCCGGGACTAGCGACAATGAGCAGTTCTTC.

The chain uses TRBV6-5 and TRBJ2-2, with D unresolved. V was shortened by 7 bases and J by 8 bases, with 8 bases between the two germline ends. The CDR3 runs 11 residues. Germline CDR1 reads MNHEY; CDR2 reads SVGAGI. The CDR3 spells CASMAKGELFF. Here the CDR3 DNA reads TGTGCCAGCATGGCGAAAGGGGAGCTGTTTTTT.

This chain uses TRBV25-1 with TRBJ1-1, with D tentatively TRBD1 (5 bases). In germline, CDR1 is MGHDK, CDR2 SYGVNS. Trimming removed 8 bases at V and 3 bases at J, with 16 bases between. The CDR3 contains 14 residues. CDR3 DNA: TGTGCCAGCCAGGGAGTCGGGGGAGACACTGAAGCTTTCTTT. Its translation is CASQGVGGDTEAFF.

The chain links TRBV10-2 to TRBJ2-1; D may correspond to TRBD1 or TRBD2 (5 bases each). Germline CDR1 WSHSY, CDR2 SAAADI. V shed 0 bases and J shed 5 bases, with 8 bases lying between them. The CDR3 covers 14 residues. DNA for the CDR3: TGCGCCAGCAGTGAGTCGTCGGGGCACAATGAGCAGTTCTTC. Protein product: CASSESSGHNEQFF.

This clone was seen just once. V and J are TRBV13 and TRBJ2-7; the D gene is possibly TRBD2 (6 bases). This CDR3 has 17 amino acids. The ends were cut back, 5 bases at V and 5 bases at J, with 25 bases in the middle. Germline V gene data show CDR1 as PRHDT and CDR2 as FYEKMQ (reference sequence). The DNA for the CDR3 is TGTGCCAGCAGCCCCTTTATACGGGGAAGGGGAGGCGACGAGCAGTACTTC. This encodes CASSPFIRGRGGDEQYF. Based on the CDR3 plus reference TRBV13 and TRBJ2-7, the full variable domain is AAGVIQSPRHLIKEKRETATLKCYPIPRHDTVYWYQQGPGQDPQFLISFYEKMQSDKGSIPDRFSAQQFSDYHSELNMSSLELGDSALYFCASSPFIRGRGGDEQYFGPGTRLTVT.

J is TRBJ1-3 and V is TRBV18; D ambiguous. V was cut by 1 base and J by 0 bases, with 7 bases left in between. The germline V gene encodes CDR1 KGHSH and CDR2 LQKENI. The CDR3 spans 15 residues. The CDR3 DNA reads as TGTGCCAGCTCACCACGTCCGAGCTCTGGAAACACCATATATTTT. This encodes CASSPRPSSGNTIYF.

The CDR3 spells CASSQRTGRREAFF. Written as DNA, the CDR3 is TGTGCCAGCAGCCAACGTACAGGGCGGCGGGAAGCTTTCTTT. V usage is TRBV6-5 and J usage is TRBJ1-1, with TRBD1 as a possible D gene (6 bases). V was clipped by 6 bases and J by 8 bases, with 19 bases between them. The CDR3 sequence is 14 residues long. The germline CDR1 and CDR2 sequences are MNHEY and SVGAGI.

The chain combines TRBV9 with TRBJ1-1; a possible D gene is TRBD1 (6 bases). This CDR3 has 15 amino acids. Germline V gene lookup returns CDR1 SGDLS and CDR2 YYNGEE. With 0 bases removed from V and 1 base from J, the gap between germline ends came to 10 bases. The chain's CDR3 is CASSVVTGWNTEAFF. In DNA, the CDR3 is TGTGCCAGCAGCGTAGTCACAGGGTGGAACACTGAAGCTTTCTTT.

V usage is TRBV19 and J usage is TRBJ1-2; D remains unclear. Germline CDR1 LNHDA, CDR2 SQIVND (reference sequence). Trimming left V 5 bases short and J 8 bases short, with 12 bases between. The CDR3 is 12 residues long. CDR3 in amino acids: CASSVGLRGYTF. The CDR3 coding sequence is TGTGCCAGTAGTGTCGGCCTCAGAGGCTACACCTTC.

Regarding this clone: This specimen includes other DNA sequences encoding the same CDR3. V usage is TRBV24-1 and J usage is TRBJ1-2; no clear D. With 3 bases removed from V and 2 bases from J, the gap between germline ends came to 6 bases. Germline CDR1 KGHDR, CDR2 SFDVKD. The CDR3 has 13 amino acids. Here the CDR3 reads CATSDPTNYGYTF. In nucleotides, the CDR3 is TGTGCCACCAGTGATCCCACCAACTATGGCTACACCTTC.

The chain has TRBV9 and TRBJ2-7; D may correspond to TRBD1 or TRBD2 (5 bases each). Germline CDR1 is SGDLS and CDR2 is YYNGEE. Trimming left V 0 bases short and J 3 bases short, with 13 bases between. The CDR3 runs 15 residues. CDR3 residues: CASSVAGQRDYEQYF. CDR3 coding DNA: TGTGCCAGCAGCGTAGCGGGGCAAAGGGACTACGAGCAGTACTTC.

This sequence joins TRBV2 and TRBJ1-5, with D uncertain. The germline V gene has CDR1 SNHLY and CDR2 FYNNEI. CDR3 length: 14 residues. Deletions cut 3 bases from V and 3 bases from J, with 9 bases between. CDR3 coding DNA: TGTGCCAGCAGTGACAACCTTCCCAATCAGCCCCAGCATTTT. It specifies CASSDNLPNQPQHF.